A single sample is the source of the 14 T cell receptor beta chains below, sequenced in a study of T cell repertoires in cytomegalovirus infection. MiXCR, run by TCRdb on the reads, gives a single entry per CDR3 protein. The sample holds 230,000 or so distinct CDR3 sequences, over 15% seen once. The sample was CD8+ T cells from PBMCs. The receptors here all came from a human donor in good health (CMV status not recorded). Some clones in this sample may be carry-over from other donors' samples.

This clonotype has at least ten counts. This chain uses TRBV12-5 with TRBJ1-1; D is uncertain. Trimming took 1 base from V and 3 from J, leaving 3 bases between them. CDR3 length: 12 amino acids. In germline, CDR1 is LGHNT, CDR2 FRNRAP. The CDR3: CASGLEDTEAFF. For the CDR3, the DNA is TGTGCTAGTGGTTTGGAGGACACTGAAGCTTTCTTT.

The V call is TRBV28, the J call TRBJ2-7; D perhaps matches TRBD2 (5 bases). This CDR3 has 18 amino acids. The germline CDR1 and CDR2 sequences are MDHEN and SYDVKM. Trimming stripped 5 bases from V and 3 bases from J, with 26 bases between. CDR3 amino acids: CASSLTAAGQPPYYEQYF. CDR3 sequence (DNA): TGTGCCAGCAGTCTGACGGCCGCGGGCCAACCCCCTTACTACGAGCAGTACTTC. The variable domain in full, with the rest retrieved from reference TRBV28 and TRBJ2-7, is DVKVTQSSRYLVKRTGEKVFLECVQDMDHENMFWYRQDPGLGLRLIYFSYDVKMKEKGDIPEGYSVSREKKERFSLILESASTNQTSMYLCASSLTAAGQPPYYEQYFGPGTRLTVT.

V gene TRBV27 combines with J gene TRBJ1-1, with unresolved D. The CDR3 spans 13 residues. V lost 6 bases and J lost 3, with 11 bases in between. Germline lookup yields CDR1 MNHEY and CDR2 SMNVEV (reference sequence). CDR3 residues: CASRRGLYTEAFF. The CDR3 DNA reads TGTGCCAGCAGAAGAGGGCTCTACACTGAAGCTTTCTTT.

This clonotype was recorded a few times. J is TRBJ1-2 and V is TRBV7-6; D not certain. V lost 1 base and J lost 4, with 10 bases in between. The germline CDR1 and CDR2 sequences are SGHVS and FNYEAQ. CDR3 length: 14 amino acids. DNA of the CDR3: TGTGCCAGCAGCTTAGTAGGCGGCACCTATGGCTACACCTTC. As protein: CASSLVGGTYGYTF. Complete variable domain (other parts from reference TRBV7-6 and TRBJ1-2): GAGVSQSPRYKVTKRGQDVALRCDPISGHVSLYWYRQALGQGPEFLTYFNYEAQQDKSGLPNDRFSAERPEGSISTLTIQRTEQRDSAMYRCASSLVGGTYGYTFGSGTRLTVV.

Many counts were recorded for this clonotype. The rearrangement links TRBV4-1 to TRBJ2-7; a possible D gene is TRBD1 (5 bases). The CDR3 spans 15 residues. V lost 0 bases and J lost 4, with 13 bases in between. Germline CDR1 is MGHRA and CDR2 is YSYEKL. The CDR3 region is CASSQDLGRVYEQYF. CDR3 nucleotide sequence: TGCGCCAGCAGCCAAGACTTGGGCAGGGTATACGAGCAGTACTTC.

The chain employs TRBV7-6 and TRBJ1-2; 12 bases are a match to TRBD1. V shed 5 bases and J 7 bases; nucleotides not matched to a gene: 5. CDR3 length equals 14 residues. CDR1 is SGHVS, CDR2 FNYEAQ, per germline. This CDR3 is CASSHGTGGFGYTF. The DNA of the CDR3 is TGTGCCAGCAGCCATGGGACAGGGGGCTTTGGCTACACCTTC.

This clonotype has more than one count but fewer than ten. One end of the junction varies from germline; a read error may be responsible. This rearrangement joins TRBV5-5 to TRBJ2-7, with 7 bases lining up with TRBD2. This CDR3 contains 14 residues. The germline CDR1 and CDR2 sequences are SGHKS and YYEKEE (reference sequence). DNA for the CDR3: TGTGCCAGCAGCTTGCGGCGGGGGACCTACGAGCAGTACTTT. Protein sequence: CASSLRRGTYEQYF.

This clonotype was seen more than once but under ten times. The gene calls are TRBV2 and TRBJ1-1; no firm D call. The CDR3 contains 13 residues. Germline CDR1 is SNHLY and CDR2 is FYNNEI. Trimming pared 3 bases from V and 2 bases from J, leaving 7 bases between. The DNA for the CDR3 is TGTGCCAGCAGTGAGGTGCCAAACACTGAAGCTTTCTTT. As protein: CASSEVPNTEAFF.

The V call is TRBV28, the J call TRBJ1-2; D gene unclear. The V end was cut by 3 bases, the J end by 8 bases, with 13 bases between. The V gene's germline CDR1 is MDHEN and CDR2 SYDVKM. The CDR3 totals 13 residues. Here the CDR3 DNA reads TGTGCCAGCAGTTTTCTTGAACCGGTGGGCTACACCTTC. Translation gives CASSFLEPVGYTF.

This clonotype was recorded at least ten times. The CDR3 DNA reads as TGTGCCAGCAGTTACCCGGGGGGCTACGAGCAGTACTTC. Amino acids: CASSYPGGYEQYF. The chain recombines TRBV6-2 or TRBV6-3 with TRBJ2-7; 7 bases fit TRBD2. The CDR3 runs to 13 residues. V dropped 2 bases and J dropped 3; count of bases not matched to a gene: 1. Germline V gene data show CDR1 as MNHEY and CDR2 as SVGEGT.

The V and J genes are TRBV7-8 and TRBJ1-2; D gene ambiguous. The V end lost 5 bases, the J end lost 3 bases, and 16 bases lay between the germline ends. This CDR3 contains 15 residues. Looked up from germline, CDR1 is SGHVS and CDR2 is FQNEAQ. The CDR3 bases are TGTGCCAGCAGCGACCAAGTATCGGGAGACTATGGCTACACCTTC. Amino acid sequence: CASSDQVSGDYGYTF.

This clonotype showed up just a few times. The rearrangement joins TRBV12-5 to TRBJ2-2; no firm D call. With 0 bases removed from V and 6 bases from J, the gap between germline ends came to 14 bases. This CDR3 has 16 amino acids. From germline, CDR1 is LGHNT and CDR2 FRNRAP. CDR3 loop: CASGLVLPSRPGELFF. The CDR3 nucleotides read TGTGCTAGTGGTTTGGTCCTCCCATCTCGTCCCGGGGAGCTGTTTTTT.

This clonotype was seen a few times. V usage is TRBV29-1 and J usage is TRBJ1-2, with unresolved D. Germline V gene sequence: CDR1 SQVTM, CDR2 ANQGSEA. V shed 1 base and J shed 0 bases, with 6 bases lying between them. The CDR3 extends over 13 amino acids. CDR3 residues: CSVEVETNYGYTF. The CDR3 DNA reads TGCAGCGTTGAAGTTGAGACTAACTATGGCTACACCTTC.

The chain combines TRBV20-1 with TRBJ1-5; D unresolved. V lost 0 bases and J lost 0, with 12 bases in between. Germline V lookup: CDR1 DFQATT, CDR2 SNEGSKA (reference sequence). This CDR3 has 16 amino acids. The CDR3 DNA reads as TGCAGTGCTAGAGATCAGACGGGCTATAGCAATCAGCCCCAGCATTTT. This encodes CSARDQTGYSNQPQHF.